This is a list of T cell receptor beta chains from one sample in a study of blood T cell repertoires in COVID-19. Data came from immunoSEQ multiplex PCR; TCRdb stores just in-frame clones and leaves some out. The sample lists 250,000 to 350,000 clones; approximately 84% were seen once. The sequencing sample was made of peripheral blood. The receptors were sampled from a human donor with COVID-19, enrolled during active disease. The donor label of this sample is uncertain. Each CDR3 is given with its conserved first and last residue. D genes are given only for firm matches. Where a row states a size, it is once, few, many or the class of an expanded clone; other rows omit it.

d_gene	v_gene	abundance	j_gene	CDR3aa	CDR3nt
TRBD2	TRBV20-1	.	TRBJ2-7	CSASAGTKQYF	TGCAGTGCTAGCGCCGGGACTAAGCAGTACTTC
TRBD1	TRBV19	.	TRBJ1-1	CASSPARQGGEAFF	TGTGCCAGTAGCCCGGCTCGGCAGGGGGGTGAAGCTTTCTTT
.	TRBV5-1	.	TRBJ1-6	CASSPFAGSYNSPLHF	TGCGCCAGCAGCCCCTTCGCAGGGTCCTATAATTCACCCCTCCACTTT
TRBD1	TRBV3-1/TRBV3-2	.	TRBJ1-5	CASSENRGQPQHF	TGTGCCAGCAGCGAAAACAGGGGGCAGCCCCAGCATTTT
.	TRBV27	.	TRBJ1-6	CASRPDNPPRGNSPLHF	TGTGCCAGCAGACCAGACAACCCCCCTCGGGGTAATTCACCCCTCCACTTT
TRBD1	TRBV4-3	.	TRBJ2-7	CASSQAPGTGTYEQYF	TGCGCCAGCAGCCAAGCACCCGGGACAGGAACCTACGAGCAGTACTTC
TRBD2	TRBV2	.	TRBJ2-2	CASSVQAGQDTGELFF	TGTGCCAGCAGTGTTCAAGCGGGGCAAGACACCGGGGAGCTGTTTTTT
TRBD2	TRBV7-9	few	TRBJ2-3	CASSGSGRTDTQYF	TGTGCCAGCAGCGGCAGCGGGAGGACCGATACGCAGTATTTT
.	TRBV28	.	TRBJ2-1	CASSQGEAGPKFF	TGTGCCAGCAGTCAAGGCGAGGCAGGGCCGAAGTTCTTC
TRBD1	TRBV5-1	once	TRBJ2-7	CASSLDATGVDEQYF	TGCGCCAGCAGCTTGGACGCGACAGGGGTGGACGAGCAGTACTTC
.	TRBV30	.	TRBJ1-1	CAWRLTGNTEAFF	TGTGCCTGGCGCTTGACAGGGAACACTGAAGCTTTCTTT
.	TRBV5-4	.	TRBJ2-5	CASSLGPDRGQETQYF	TGTGCCAGCAGCTTGGGACCAGATAGGGGCCAAGAGACCCAGTACTTC
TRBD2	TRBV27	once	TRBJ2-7	CASSSLGAAGIYEQYF	TGTGCCAGCAGTTCTCTCGGGGCAGCGGGGATCTACGAGCAGTACTTC
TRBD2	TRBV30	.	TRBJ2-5	CAWSDSGSWGETQYF	TGTGCCTGGAGTGATAGCGGGAGCTGGGGGGAGACCCAGTACTTC
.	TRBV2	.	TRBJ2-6	CASSGGGGANVLTF	TGTGCCAGCAGTGGGGGAGGTGGGGCCAACGTCCTGACTTTC
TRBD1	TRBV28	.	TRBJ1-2	CASSHRGDVYGYTF	TGTGCCAGCAGTCACAGGGGCGACGTCTACGGCTACACCTTC
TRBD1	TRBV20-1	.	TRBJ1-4	CSASRTGSEKLFF	TGCAGTGCTAGTAGGACAGGGAGTGAAAAACTGTTTTTT
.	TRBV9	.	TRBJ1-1	CASSVERGRLVTEAFF	TGTGCCAGCAGCGTAGAACGGGGTAGGCTGGTCACTGAAGCTTTCTTT
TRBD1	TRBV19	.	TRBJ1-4	CASSTDSGGTNEKLFF	TGTGCCAGTAGTACAGACTCAGGGGGGACTAATGAAAAACTGTTTTTT
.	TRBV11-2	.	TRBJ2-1	CASSLGGVSYNEQFF	TGTGCCAGCAGCTTAGGCGGGGTTTCCTACAATGAGCAGTTCTTC
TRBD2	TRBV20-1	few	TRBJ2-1	CSASRLAGRNEQFF	TGCAGTGCTAGTCGGCTAGCGGGAAGGAATGAGCAGTTCTTC
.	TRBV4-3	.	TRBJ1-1	CASSQDRRDTEAFF	TGCGCCAGCAGCCAAGATAGGAGGGACACTGAAGCTTTCTTT
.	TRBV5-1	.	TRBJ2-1	CASSLVPTGSGTYNEQFF	TGCGCCAGCAGCTTGGTCCCGACAGGCTCCGGTACCTACAATGAGCAGTTCTTC
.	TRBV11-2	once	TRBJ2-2	CASSPYTRGGELFF	TGTGCCAGCAGCCCCTACACTAGGGGGGGGGAGCTGTTTTTT
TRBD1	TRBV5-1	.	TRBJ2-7	CASTHSGTGTYEQYF	TGCGCCAGCACTCACTCCGGGACAGGGACCTACGAGCAGTACTTC
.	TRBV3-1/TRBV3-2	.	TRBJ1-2	CASSQGEGYTF	TGTGCCAGCAGCCAAGGGGAGGGCTACACCTTC
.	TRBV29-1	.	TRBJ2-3	CSVDGQSEDTQYF	TGCAGCGTTGACGGACAGTCGGAAGATACGCAGTATTTT
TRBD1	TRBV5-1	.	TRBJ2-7	CASSRQTGGRYEQYF	TGCGCCAGCAGCCGACAGACAGGGGGAAGGTACGAGCAGTACTTC
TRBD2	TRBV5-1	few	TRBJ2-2	CASTGTSNTGELFF	TGCGCCAGCACCGGGACTAGTAACACCGGGGAGCTGTTTTTT
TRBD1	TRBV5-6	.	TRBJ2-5	CASSLKGAGETQYF	TGTGCCAGCAGCTTGAAGGGGGCTGGGGAGACCCAGTACTTC
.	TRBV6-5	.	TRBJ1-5	CASRDTINQPQHF	TGTGCCAGCAGGGACACCATCAATCAGCCCCAGCATTTT
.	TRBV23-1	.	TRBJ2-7	CASPSQDSDSYEQYF	TGCGCCAGCCCCAGCCAGGACAGTGACTCCTACGAGCAGTACTTC
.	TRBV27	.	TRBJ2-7	CASRIGGSLPLEQYF	TGTGCCAGCAGAATCGGCGGATCTCTTCCTTTGGAGCAGTACTTC
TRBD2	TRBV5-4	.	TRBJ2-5	CASSPPGLAIQETQYF	TGTGCCAGCAGCCCCCCGGGACTAGCGATTCAAGAGACCCAGTACTTC
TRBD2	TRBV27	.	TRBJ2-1	CASSWDGRGFF	TGTGCCAGCAGTTGGGACGGGAGGGGGTTCTTC
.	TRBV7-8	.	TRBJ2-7	CASSLVYRPGNEQYF	TGTGCCAGCAGCTTAGTCTATCGGCCGGGAAACGAGCAGTACTTC
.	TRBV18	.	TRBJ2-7	CASSPPGRSYEQYF	TGTGCCAGCTCACCACCGGGGAGGTCCTACGAGCAGTACTTC
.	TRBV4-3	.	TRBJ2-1	CASSQDVRYGNEQFF	TGCGCCAGCAGCCAAGATGTCAGGTATGGCAATGAGCAGTTCTTC
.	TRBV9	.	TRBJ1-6	CASSAQGRPLHF	TGTGCCAGCAGCGCTCAGGGCCGACCCCTCCACTTT
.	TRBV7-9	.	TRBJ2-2	CASSLAGTNTGELFF	TGTGCCAGCAGCTTGGCGGGGACGAACACCGGGGAGCTGTTTTTT
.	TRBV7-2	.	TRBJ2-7	CASSPSNSVSYEQYF	TGTGCCAGCAGCCCCTCCAACTCCGTCTCCTACGAGCAGTACTTC
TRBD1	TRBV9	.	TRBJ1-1	CASSRGTGRDTEAFF	TGTGCCAGCAGTAGAGGGACAGGGCGAGACACTGAAGCTTTCTTT
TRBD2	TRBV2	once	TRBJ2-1	CASRGLEASGLNEQFF	TGTGCCAGCAGGGGACTTGAGGCTAGCGGGCTCAATGAGCAGTTCTTC
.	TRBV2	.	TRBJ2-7	CASSVPAAYEQYF	TGTGCCAGCAGTGTCCCAGCGGCCTACGAGCAGTACTTC
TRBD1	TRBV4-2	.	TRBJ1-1	CASSQDVGGQGFFF	TGTGCCAGCAGCCAAGATGTTGGGGGACAGGGTTTCTTCTTT
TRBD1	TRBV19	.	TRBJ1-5	CASMGTGAYRGLDQPQHF	TGTGCCAGTATGGGGACAGGGGCGTACCGGGGGCTAGATCAGCCCCAGCATTTT